Below, one T cell receptor beta chain is given with its context. Its ends do not fully match the called genes, so a read error is possible. Per the germline V gene, CDR1 is SGHNT and CDR2 is YENEEA. The CDR3 contains 13 residues. This sample's RNA came from whole unsorted tissue. More than 3 cm separated this lung sample from the edge of the tumor. Between August and November 2014, newly diagnosed, chemotherapy-naive lung cancer patients underwent thoracic surgery in China. These data come from a study of tumor and adjacent non-tumor tissue in lung cancer. The overall study: Histology: 12 adenocarcinoma, 2 squamous cell carcinoma, 1 small cell lung cancer. The patients, 10 men and roughly 5 women, were roughly 31 to 80 with stage I to III disease.

The library came from three nested PCR rounds adapted from ARM-PCR protocols. TCRdb reprocessed the multiplex PCR reads via MiXCR and lists one record per CDR3 protein. The sample records about 77,000 distinct CDR3 sequences, 76% being singletons. This TCR was sampled from a man in his 70s with non-small cell lung cancer. V and J are TRBV11-3 and TRBJ2-7, with 7 bases identical to TRBD1. The sequencing sample was made of distant non-tumor lung tissue. The CDR3 loop reads CTSSTGVSYERYF. The CDR3 nucleotides are TGTACCAGCAGCACAGGGGTTTCCTACGAGCGGTACTTC.